This T cell receptor beta chain was retrieved from a study of a mutant IDH1 vaccine in newly diagnosed glioma. Whole-study findings and limits: Pseudoprogression appeared independent of alterations in top peripheral clonotypes.

The CDR3 totals 17 residues. In germline, CDR1 is LNHDA, CDR2 SQIVND (reference sequence). V was pared by 4 bases and J by 4 bases, with 10 bases of the junction left unmatched. Worth noting for this clone: Its antigen is unknown.

This table comes from immunoSEQ multiplex PCR, and its TCRdb copy is limited to in-frame clones, with some not included. In the table there are 70,000 to 95,000 clones, approximately 85% of which are singletons. Noted time point: week 23, last vaccination. Each vaccine dose was 300 ug of mutant IDH1 20-mer peptide, with topical imiquimod. The sample in question was PBMCs, obtained from a glioma patient whose treatment included an IDH1 peptide vaccine. The V gene is TRBV19, the J gene TRBJ1-6; TRBD1 matches 7 bases. This TCR was sampled from a woman aged 50 to 65 with glioma. The CDR3 DNA reads TGTGCCAGTAGTACGACAGGGATGTTTTCTTATAATTCACCCCTCCACTTT. Protein sequence: CASSTTGMFSYNSPLHF.